This TCR beta chain was sequenced for a study of CD8 T cells in Susac syndrome. A quantity of roughly 0.5 to 1 ug RNA underwent reverse transcription using random hexamers. TCRdb processed the immunoSEQ multiplex PCR reads anew with MiXCR; each CDR3 protein has one entry. Of 150,000 to 200,000 distinct CDR3 sequences in the sample, more than 90% are singletons; the top ten hold more than 0.12%. V lost 10 bases and J 4 bases, leaving 7 bases between the germline ends. CDR1 is MNHEY, CDR2 SMNVEV, per germline (reference sequence). The CDR3 runs 10 residues. This chain uses TRBV27 with TRBJ2-5; no definite D call. The receptor's source is a human donor in good health. The sample comprised CD4+ T cells from PBMCs. CDR3 coding DNA: TGTGCCACCAAGCCAGAGACCCAGTACTTC. Amino acid sequence: CATKPETQYF.